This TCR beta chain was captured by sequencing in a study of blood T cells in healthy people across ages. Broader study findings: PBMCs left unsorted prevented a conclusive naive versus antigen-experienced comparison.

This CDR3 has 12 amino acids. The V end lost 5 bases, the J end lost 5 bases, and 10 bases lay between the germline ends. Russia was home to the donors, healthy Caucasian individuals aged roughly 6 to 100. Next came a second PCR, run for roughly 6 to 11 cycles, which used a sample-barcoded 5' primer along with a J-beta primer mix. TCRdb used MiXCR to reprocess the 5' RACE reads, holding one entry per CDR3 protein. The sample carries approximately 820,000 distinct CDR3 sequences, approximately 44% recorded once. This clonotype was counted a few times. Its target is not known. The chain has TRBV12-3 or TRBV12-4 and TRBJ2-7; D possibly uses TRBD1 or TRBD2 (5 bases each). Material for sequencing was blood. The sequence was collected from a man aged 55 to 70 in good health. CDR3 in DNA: TGTGCCAGCAGTAAGGGACCCCACGAGCAGTACTTC. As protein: CASSKGPHEQYF.